This T cell receptor (beta chain) originates from a study of read filtering for tumor transcriptome and immune sequencing. On the study more broadly: The cohort had some 17 men and approximately 15 women aged about 47 to 80, mean approximately 66 years. Broader study findings: This fraction held mixed bone marrow immune cells after CD138-negative sorting. Even smaller IR-seq throughput identified most shared clonotypes.

As concerns this clonotype: Its target is unknown.

Molecular barcoded adaptors covering alpha/delta and beta/gamma chains were used on around 370 ng RNA. A single record per CDR3 protein comes from TCRdb applying MiXCR to the reads. The data hold 50,000 to 65,000 distinct CDR3 sequences, with approximately 19% observed a single time. V was pared by 7 bases and J by 3 bases, with 18 bases between. The CDR3 contains 15 residues. CDR1 is MNHNS and CDR2 is SASEGT in the germline V gene. Sequenced input: a population of CD138-negative cells sorted from bone marrow. The sequence was obtained from a donor at least 40 years old with multiple myeloma. The genes are TRBV6-1 and TRBJ2-5; a weak D match, TRBD1 (7 bases). The CDR3 DNA follows: TGTGCCAGCAACGGAGGGACAGCCGGCGAAGAGACCCAGTACTTC. Protein: CASNGGTAGEETQYF.